Below are 18 T cell receptor beta chains sequenced from a single sample in a study of cytomegalovirus exposure and HLA in healthy donors. 13 Jbeta primers and 60 Vbeta primers were used for the PCR. Generated by immunoSEQ multiplex PCR, the TCRdb table keeps only in-frame clones and is missing some. Of about 94,000 clones detected, approximately 66% appear once; the ten largest clones hold 3% to 5%. The sample was PBMCs. The source is a man between 25 and 39 years old in good health and CMV-seronegative.

This clone was detected a few times. This chain connects TRBV2 to TRBJ1-2; D unresolved. The germline gives CDR1 SNHLY, CDR2 FYNNEI. This CDR3 has 17 residues. Trimming shortened V by 4 bases and J by 4 bases, and 22 bases separated the two germline ends. The CDR3 coding sequence is TGTGCCAGCAGTGGGAGCCGGGGAAACCAACCTCTCTATGGCTACACCTTC. It codes for CASSGSRGNQPLYGYTF.

This chain links TRBV28 with TRBJ1-3; 10 nucleotides agree with TRBD1. The CDR3 is 15 amino acids. With 5 bases clipped from V and 8 bases from J, the junction kept 9 bases outside the gene matches. Germline V gene lookup returns CDR1 MDHEN and CDR2 SYDVKM. The CDR3 sequence is CASSMGQGSRDTIYF. Written as DNA, the CDR3 is TGTGCCAGCAGTATGGGACAGGGGTCGAGAGACACCATATATTTT.

This clone was seen a handful of times. The chain links TRBV4-3 to TRBJ2-7; 10 nucleotides align to TRBD1. This CDR3 contains 14 residues. CDR1 and CDR2 from the germline V gene are LGHNA and YSLEER. The V segment lost 8 bases and the J segment 4 bases; nucleotides outside the gene matches: 8. The CDR3 DNA sequence: TGCGCCAGCGCTAGGGGACAGGGGATTTACGAGCAGTACTTC. Amino acid sequence: CASARGQGIYEQYF.

This clone appeared a single time. V is TRBV6-5 and J is TRBJ1-1; D is perhaps TRBD1 (5 bases). Trimming removed 8 bases from V and 9 bases from J, with 16 bases in between. The V gene's germline CDR1 is MNHEY and CDR2 SVGAGI. The CDR3 is made up of 12 amino acids. For the CDR3, the DNA is TGTGCCAGCTTCTTAGAAAGGGGTAAAGCTTTCTTT. Its protein product is CASFLERGKAFF.

The chain carries TRBV5-4 and TRBJ1-1; TRBD1 matches at 8 bases. The length of the CDR3 is 15 residues. Losses at the gene ends were 4 bases for V and 6 bases for J; bases not matched to a gene: 11. Germline CDR1 reads SGHNT; CDR2 reads YYREEE (reference sequence). The CDR3 DNA reads TGTGCCAGCAGCCCCCCTCCTAGACAGGGGTCTGAAGCTTTCTTT. As protein: CASSPPPRQGSEAFF.

J is TRBJ2-1 and V is TRBV9; TRBD2 matches at 10 bases. The CDR3 is made up of 16 amino acids. The trim removed 0 bases at V and 8 bases at J, leaving 8 bases unmatched. Germline loops: CDR1 SGDLS, CDR2 YYNGEE. CDR3 region: CASSVVSSGSGHEQFF. CDR3 DNA sequence: TGTGCCAGCAGCGTAGTCTCTAGCGGGAGTGGTCATGAGCAGTTCTTC.

V usage is TRBV30 and J usage is TRBJ2-5, with unresolved D. The germline V gene encodes CDR1 GTSNPN and CDR2 SVGIG (reference sequence). V was shortened by 2 bases and J by 5 bases, with 6 bases between the two germline ends. The CDR3 covers 11 residues. CDR3 protein: CAWSPRETQYF. DNA of the CDR3: TGTGCCTGGAGTCCCCGTGAGACCCAGTACTTC.

The chain recombines TRBV11-2 with TRBJ2-2, with 7 bases identical to TRBD1. J lost 6 bases, V lost 0 bases, and 7 bases had no gene match. This CDR3 has 16 amino acids. CDR1 and CDR2 (germline): SGHAT, FQNNGV. In DNA, the CDR3 is TGTGCCAGCAGCTTAGAAGCACAGGGGATCTCCGGGGAGCTGTTTTTT. Translated: CASSLEAQGISGELFF.

This clone was detected a few times. The gene calls are TRBV7-2 and TRBJ1-5, with 7 bases that match TRBD1. This CDR3 contains 17 residues. Unmatched junction bases numbered 8, after V lost 0 bases and J lost 3 bases. The V gene's germline CDR1 is SGHTA and CDR2 FQGNSA. The CDR3 spells CASSLAPGQFPNQPQHF. The CDR3 DNA follows: TGTGCCAGCAGCTTAGCCCCGGGACAGTTCCCCAATCAGCCCCAGCATTTT.

J is TRBJ2-4 and V is TRBV5-5, with D possibly TRBD1 on 6 matching bases. Between the trimmed V and J ends, which lost 4 bases and 5 bases, there was a span of 16 bases. Germline CDR1 reads SGHKS; CDR2 reads YYEKEE (reference sequence). The CDR3 totals 15 residues. The CDR3 protein is CASSRLTGIQNIQYF. The CDR3 DNA sequence: TGTGCCAGCAGCCGCCTCACAGGGATCCAAAACATTCAGTACTTC.

The chain joins TRBV6-6 to TRBJ2-6, with 9 positions matching TRBD1. V was clipped by 6 bases and J by 2 bases; unmatched bases: 5. Per germline, CDR1 MNHNY and CDR2 SVGAGI (reference sequence). The CDR3 loop spans 16 amino acids. The CDR3 DNA reads TGTGCCAGCAGCCGACAGGGGGGCGCTGGGGCCAACGTCCTGACTTTC. Its protein is CASSRQGGAGANVLTF.

The genes are TRBV18 and TRBJ2-7; TRBD1 is a possible D gene (6 bases). Deletions cut 8 bases from V and 3 bases from J, with 17 bases between. Looked up from germline, CDR1 is KGHSH and CDR2 is LQKENI. CDR3 size: 14 residues. CDR3 DNA sequence: TGTGCCAGCACCCCCGGGACAACCAACTACGAGCAGTACTTC. The encoded protein is CASTPGTTNYEQYF.

This rearrangement joins TRBV5-1 to TRBJ1-2; D unresolved. The CDR3 spans 13 residues. In germline, CDR1 is SGHRS, CDR2 YFSETQ. V was cut by 2 bases and J by 5 bases, with 10 bases left in between. The CDR3 sequence is CASSFEGTYGYTF. DNA of the CDR3: TGCGCCAGCAGCTTTGAGGGCACGTATGGCTACACCTTC.

The chain recombines TRBV7-9 with TRBJ1-4, with 8 bases that match TRBD1. Germline CDR1 is SEHNR and CDR2 is FQNEAQ (reference sequence). Unmatched junction bases numbered 9, after V lost 6 bases and J lost 3 bases. CDR3 length equals 16 residues. DNA for the CDR3: TGTGCCAGCAGATACGGACAGGGCGTTGCTAATGAAAAACTGTTTTTT. It translates to CASRYGQGVANEKLFF.

The CDR3: CASCLAGRELFF. The CDR3 DNA reads TGTGCCAGCTGTCTAGCGGGGAGGGAGCTGTTTTTT. The chain has TRBV6-4 and TRBJ2-2, with 9 bases identical to TRBD2. Germline CDR1 reads MRHNA; CDR2 reads SNTAGT. The CDR3 length is 12 residues. Losses at the gene ends were 8 bases for V and 9 bases for J; bases not matched to a gene: 4.

The rearrangement joins TRBV7-2 to TRBJ2-3, with D possibly being TRBD2 (7 bases). The CDR3 is made up of 14 amino acids. Trimming stripped 5 bases from V and 5 bases from J, with 14 bases between. Germline CDR1 is SGHTA and CDR2 is FQGNSA. CDR3 residues: CASSLERGGDTQYF. The CDR3 DNA reads TGTGCCAGCAGCCTGGAGAGGGGGGGAGATACGCAGTATTTT.

The chain is built from TRBV19 and TRBJ2-5, with D possibly TRBD1 on 5 matching bases. Trimming took off 0 bases at V and 1 base at J, with 9 bases between the two ends. The CDR3 has 15 amino acids. CDR1 LNHDA and CDR2 SQIVND come from the germline V gene (reference sequence). The CDR3 loop reads CASSIDVTVQETQYF. As DNA, the CDR3 is TGTGCCAGTAGTATAGATGTGACAGTCCAAGAGACCCAGTACTTC.

The rearrangement uses TRBV14 and TRBJ1-2; D perhaps matches TRBD1 (5 bases). CDR3 size: 13 residues. Germline V gives CDR1 SGHDN, CDR2 FVKESK. Trimming left V 0 bases short and J 7 bases short, with 9 bases between. The CDR3 DNA reads TGTGCCAGCAGCCAAGAGTACAGGTCTGGCTACACCTTC. Translating it yields CASSQEYRSGYTF. Together with reference TRBV14 and TRBJ1-2, the CDR3 gives the full variable domain: EAGVTQFPSHSVIEKGQTVTLRCDPISGHDNLYWYRRVMGKEIKFLLHFVKESKQDESGMPNNRFLAERTGGTYSTLKVQPAELEDSGVYFCASSQEYRSGYTFGSGTRLTVV.